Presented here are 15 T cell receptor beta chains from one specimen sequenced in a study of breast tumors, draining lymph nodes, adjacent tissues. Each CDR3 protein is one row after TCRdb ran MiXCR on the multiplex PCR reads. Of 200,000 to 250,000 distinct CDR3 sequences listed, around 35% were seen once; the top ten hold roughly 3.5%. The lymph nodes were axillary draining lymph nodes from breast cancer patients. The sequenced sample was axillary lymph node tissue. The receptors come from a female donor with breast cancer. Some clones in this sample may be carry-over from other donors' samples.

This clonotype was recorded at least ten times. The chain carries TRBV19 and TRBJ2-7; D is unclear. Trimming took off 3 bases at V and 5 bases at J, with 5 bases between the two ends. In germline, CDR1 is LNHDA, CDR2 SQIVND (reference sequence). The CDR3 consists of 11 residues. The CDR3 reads CASSMPHEQYF. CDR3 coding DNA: TGTGCCAGTAGTATGCCCCACGAGCAGTACTTC.

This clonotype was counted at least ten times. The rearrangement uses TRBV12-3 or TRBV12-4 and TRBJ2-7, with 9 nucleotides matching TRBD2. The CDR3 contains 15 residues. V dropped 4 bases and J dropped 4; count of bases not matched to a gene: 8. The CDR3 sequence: CASSSSGRSRYEQYF. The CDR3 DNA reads TGTGCCAGCAGTTCAAGCGGGAGGTCTAGGTACGAGCAGTACTTC.

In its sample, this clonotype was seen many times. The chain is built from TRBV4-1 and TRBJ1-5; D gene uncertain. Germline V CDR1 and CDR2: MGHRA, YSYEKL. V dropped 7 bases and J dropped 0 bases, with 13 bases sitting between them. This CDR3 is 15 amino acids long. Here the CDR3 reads CASKDEPSSNQPQHF. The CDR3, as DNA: TGCGCCAGCAAAGACGAACCAAGTAGCAATCAGCCCCAGCATTTT.

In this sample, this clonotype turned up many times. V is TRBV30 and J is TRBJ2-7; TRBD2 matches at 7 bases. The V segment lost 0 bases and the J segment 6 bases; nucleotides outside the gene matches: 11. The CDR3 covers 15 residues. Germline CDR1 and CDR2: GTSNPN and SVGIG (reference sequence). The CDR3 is CAWSVRGGARFEQYF. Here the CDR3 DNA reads TGTGCCTGGAGTGTAAGGGGAGGGGCACGCTTCGAGCAGTACTTC.

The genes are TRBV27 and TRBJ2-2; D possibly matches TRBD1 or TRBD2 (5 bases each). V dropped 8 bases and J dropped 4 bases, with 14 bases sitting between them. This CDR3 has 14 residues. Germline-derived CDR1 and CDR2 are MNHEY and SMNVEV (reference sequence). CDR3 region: CASQRDLLTGELFF. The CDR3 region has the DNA TGTGCCAGCCAACGGGACCTCCTCACCGGGGAGCTGTTTTTT.

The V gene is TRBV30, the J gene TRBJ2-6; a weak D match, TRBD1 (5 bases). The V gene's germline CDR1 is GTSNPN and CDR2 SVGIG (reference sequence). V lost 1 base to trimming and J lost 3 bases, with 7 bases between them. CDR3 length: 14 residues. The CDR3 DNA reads TGTGCCTGGAGTGGGGGCATTGGGGCCAACGTCCTGACTTTC. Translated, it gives CAWSGGIGANVLTF.

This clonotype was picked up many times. CDR3 sequence reads: CASSEASSGNTIYF. DNA for the CDR3: TGTGCCAGCAGTGAGGCCAGCTCTGGAAACACCATATATTTT. V gene TRBV2 combines with J gene TRBJ1-3, with D unclear. Germline CDR1 and CDR2: SNHLY and FYNNEI. Trimming cost V 3 bases and J 0 bases, with 6 bases left between them. The CDR3 loop spans 14 amino acids. The variable domain in full, completed from reference TRBV2 and TRBJ1-3, reads EPEVTQTPSHQVTQMGQEVILRCVPISNHLYFYWYRQILGQKVEFLVSFYNNEISEKSEIFDDQFSVERPDGSNFTLKIRSTKLEDSAMYFCASSEASSGNTIYFGEGSWLTVV.

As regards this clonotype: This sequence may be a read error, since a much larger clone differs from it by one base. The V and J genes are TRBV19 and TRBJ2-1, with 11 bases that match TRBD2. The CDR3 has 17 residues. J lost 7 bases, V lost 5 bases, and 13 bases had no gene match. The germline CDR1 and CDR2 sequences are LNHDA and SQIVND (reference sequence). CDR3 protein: CASSVNSGRAGRNEQFF. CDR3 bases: TGTGCCAGTAGTGTAAATAGCGGGAGGGCCGGGCGGAATGAGCAGTTCTTC.

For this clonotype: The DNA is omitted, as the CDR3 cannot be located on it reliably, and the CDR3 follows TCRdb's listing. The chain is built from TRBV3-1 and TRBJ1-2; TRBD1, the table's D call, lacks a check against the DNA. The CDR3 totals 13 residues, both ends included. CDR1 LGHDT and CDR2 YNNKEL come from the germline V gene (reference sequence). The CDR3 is CASSPAGAYGCTF.

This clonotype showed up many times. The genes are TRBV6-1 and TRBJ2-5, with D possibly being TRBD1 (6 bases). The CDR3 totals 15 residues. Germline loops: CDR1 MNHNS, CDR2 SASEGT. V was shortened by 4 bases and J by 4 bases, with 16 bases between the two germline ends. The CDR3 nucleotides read TGTGCCAGCAGTGGAGGACAGCTCGAGGGAGAGACCCAGTACTTC. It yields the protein CASSGGQLEGETQYF.

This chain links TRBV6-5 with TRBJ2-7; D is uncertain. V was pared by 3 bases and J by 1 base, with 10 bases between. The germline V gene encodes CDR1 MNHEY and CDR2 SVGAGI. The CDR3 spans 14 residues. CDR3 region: CASSYSAKSYEQYF. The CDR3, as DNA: TGTGCCAGCAGTTATTCTGCCAAGTCCTACGAGCAGTACTTC.

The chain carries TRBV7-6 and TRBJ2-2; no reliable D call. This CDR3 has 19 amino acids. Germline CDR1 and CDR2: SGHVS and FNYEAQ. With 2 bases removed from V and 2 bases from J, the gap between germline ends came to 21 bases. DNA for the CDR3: TGTGCCAGCAGCTTAATCGCCGACTCTTCCTCTGGAAACACCGGGGAGCTGTTTTTT. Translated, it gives CASSLIADSSSGNTGELFF.

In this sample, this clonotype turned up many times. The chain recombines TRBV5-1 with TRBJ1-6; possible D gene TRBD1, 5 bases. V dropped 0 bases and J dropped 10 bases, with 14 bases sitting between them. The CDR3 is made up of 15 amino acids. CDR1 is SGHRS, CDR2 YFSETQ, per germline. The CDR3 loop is CASSLAGGYESPLHF. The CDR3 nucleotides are TGCGCCAGCAGCTTGGCGGGGGGGTATGAGTCACCCCTCCACTTT.

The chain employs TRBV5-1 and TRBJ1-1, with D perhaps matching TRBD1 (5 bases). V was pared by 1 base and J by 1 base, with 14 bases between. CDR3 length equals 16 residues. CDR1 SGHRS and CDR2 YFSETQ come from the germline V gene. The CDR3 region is CASSLRPGTANTEAFF. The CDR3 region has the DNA TGCGCCAGCAGCTTGCGGCCAGGGACGGCGAACACTGAAGCTTTCTTT.

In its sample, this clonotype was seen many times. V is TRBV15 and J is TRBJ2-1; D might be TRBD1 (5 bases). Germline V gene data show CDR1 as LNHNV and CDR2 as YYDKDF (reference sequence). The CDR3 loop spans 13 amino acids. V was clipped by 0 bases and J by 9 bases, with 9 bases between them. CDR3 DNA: TGTGCCACCAGCAGAGATCCGCAGGGTGAGCAGTTCTTC. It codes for CATSRDPQGEQFF.